This T cell receptor (beta chain) is from a study of blood T cell repertoires in COVID-19. Study-wide background: COVID-19 samples collected from the United States, Italy and Spain covered acute and convalescent phases. In each case, the material was cDNA or gDNA derived from T cells, B-cell-depleted T cells, or PBMCs.

Under the authors' procedure: Estimation of nucleated cell counts was performed using reference gene primer amplification. TCRdb's copy holds only in-frame clones and misses some; the assay was immunoSEQ multiplex PCR. The DNA gave D and trimming, while V, J and clone size come from that table. The table lists around 250,000 clones, around 86% of them singletons. Germline V gives CDR1 GTSNPN, CDR2 SVGIG (reference sequence). The CDR3 spans 15 residues. V lost 0 bases, J lost 2 bases, and 11 bases lay in between. Details on this clone: Other DNA sequences of this sample code for an identical CDR3.

Sequenced input: peripheral blood. This chain joins TRBV30 and TRBJ1-5, with a possible D match to TRBD1 (6 bases). The sequence was collected from a middle-aged man with active or convalescent COVID-19. The chain's CDR3 is CAWSVPGGGNQPQHF. The DNA for the CDR3 is TGTGCCTGGAGTGTACCGGGGGGCGGCAATCAGCCCCAGCATTTT.